Below, one T cell receptor (beta chain) is given with its context. This sample was included in a study of preoperative IRX-2 immunotherapy in early breast cancer. Clones were read by immunoSEQ multiplex PCR, and TCRdb kept only the in-frame ones, dropping some. Of approximately 27,000 clones in the sample, roughly 77% are singletons; the top ten hold roughly 1.3%. Indicated treatment: preoperative locoregional IRX-2 cytokine immunotherapy. This phase Ib study tested locoregional IRX-2 cytokine immunotherapy given before surgery. V lost 4 bases and J 4 bases, leaving 14 bases between the germline ends. Germline CDR1 reads SGDLS; CDR2 reads YYNGEE. The CDR3 is 14 residues long.

The TCR originated in a human donor with breast cancer. The genes are TRBV9 and TRBJ1-2; D is perhaps TRBD1 (5 bases). The sample here was lymph node tissue, taken after IRX-2 immunotherapy. CDR3 amino acids: CASSTLSGGYGYTF. In DNA, the CDR3 is TGTGCCAGCAGCACCCTTTCGGGGGGCTATGGCTACACCTTC.